The rows below give T cell receptor beta chains drawn from one sample of a study of blood T cell repertoires in COVID-19. Sequencing was performed with immunoSEQ multiplex PCR; in TCRdb, only in-frame clones are kept and a portion is missing. The table lists around 82,000 clones, around 89% of them singletons. The sequencing input was peripheral blood. Source of these receptors: a man in his 70s with active or convalescent COVID-19. CDR3s include the opening cysteine and the closing phenylalanine or tryptophan. A D gene is named only where the DNA matches it firmly. Clone size is stated in some rows and not others, as once, few, many or a class when expanded.

v_call: TRBV7-9; d_call: NA; j_call: TRBJ1-6; clone_size: NA; cdr3_nt: TGTGCCAGCAGCCCCGGGGTCGATTTCACCCTCCACTTT; cdr3_aa: CASSPGVDFTLHF
v_call: TRBV7-9; d_call: TRBD2; j_call: TRBJ2-7; clone_size: NA; cdr3_nt: TGTGCCAGCAGCTTGGCGGGGGGTACCTACGAGCAGTACTTC; cdr3_aa: CASSLAGGTYEQYF
v_call: TRBV7-9; d_call: NA; j_call: TRBJ2-7; clone_size: NA; cdr3_nt: TGTGCCAGCGGAATAGGGGACGAGCAGTACTTC; cdr3_aa: CASGIGDEQYF
v_call: TRBV9; d_call: NA; j_call: TRBJ1-1; clone_size: NA; cdr3_nt: TGTGCCAGCAGCGTCCCTAAGACGGTGCAGGGAAACACTGAAGCTTTCTTT; cdr3_aa: CASSVPKTVQGNTEAFF
v_call: TRBV5-5; d_call: NA; j_call: TRBJ2-5; clone_size: NA; cdr3_nt: TGTGCCAGCAGCCTTGCATCAGGTCTAGAGACCCAGTACTTC; cdr3_aa: CASSLASGLETQYF
v_call: TRBV3-1/TRBV3-2; d_call: NA; j_call: TRBJ1-3; clone_size: NA; cdr3_nt: TGTGCCAGCAGCCATCTTTCCGACACCATATATTTT; cdr3_aa: CASSHLSDTIYF
v_call: TRBV9; d_call: TRBD1; j_call: TRBJ2-2; clone_size: NA; cdr3_nt: TGTGCCAGCAGCGAGACCCCCTCACAGGGGGGCACCGGGGAGCTGTTTTTT; cdr3_aa: CASSETPSQGGTGELFF
v_call: TRBV3-1/TRBV3-2; d_call: NA; j_call: TRBJ2-1; clone_size: NA; cdr3_nt: TGTGCCAGCAGTCTCCGGGGCTCCTACAATGAGCAGTTCTTC; cdr3_aa: CASSLRGSYNEQFF
v_call: TRBV5-1; d_call: TRBD1; j_call: TRBJ2-1; clone_size: NA; cdr3_nt: TGCGCCAGCAGCTTGGACAGGGGGAATGAGCAGTTCTTC; cdr3_aa: CASSLDRGNEQFF
v_call: TRBV28; d_call: TRBD1; j_call: TRBJ1-6; clone_size: NA; cdr3_nt: TGTGCCAGCAGAGAGACAGGGTGGACGGATTCACCCCTCCACTTT; cdr3_aa: CASRETGWTDSPLHF
v_call: TRBV4-3; d_call: NA; j_call: TRBJ1-1; clone_size: NA; cdr3_nt: TGCGCCAGCAGCCAGGACAGCCAGAACACTGAAGCTTTCTTT; cdr3_aa: CASSQDSQNTEAFF
v_call: TRBV24-1; d_call: TRBD1; j_call: TRBJ1-1; clone_size: NA; cdr3_nt: TGTGCCACCAGTGAGACAGGGGTGACTGAAGCTTTCTTT; cdr3_aa: CATSETGVTEAFF
v_call: TRBV4-1; d_call: NA; j_call: TRBJ2-7; clone_size: once; cdr3_nt: TGCGCCAGCAGCCAAGACAGGGCCCACGACTACGAGCAGTACTTC; cdr3_aa: CASSQDRAHDYEQYF
v_call: TRBV6-8; d_call: NA; j_call: TRBJ2-3; clone_size: NA; cdr3_nt: TGTGCCAGCAGTTACTGGGGGCAAGCGAGCACAGATACGCAGTATTTT; cdr3_aa: CASSYWGQASTDTQYF
v_call: TRBV18; d_call: TRBD1; j_call: TRBJ2-1; clone_size: once; cdr3_nt: TGTGCCAGCTCACTTGGGACAGGGGTGGTCAATGAGCAGTTCTTC; cdr3_aa: CASSLGTGVVNEQFF
v_call: TRBV18; d_call: NA; j_call: TRBJ1-5; clone_size: NA; cdr3_nt: TGTGCCAGCTCACCCCGGGGGGGCGACCATAGCAATCAGCCCCAGCATTTT; cdr3_aa: CASSPRGGDHSNQPQHF
v_call: TRBV6-2/TRBV6-3; d_call: NA; j_call: TRBJ2-7; clone_size: once; cdr3_nt: TGTGCCAGCAGCCGCAGTCACCACGAGCAGTACTTC; cdr3_aa: CASSRSHHEQYF
v_call: TRBV2; d_call: NA; j_call: TRBJ2-1; clone_size: NA; cdr3_nt: TGTGCCAGCAGGCTCGGACAGCTATACAATGAGCAGTTCTTC; cdr3_aa: CASRLGQLYNEQFF
v_call: TRBV30; d_call: NA; j_call: TRBJ1-1; clone_size: NA; cdr3_nt: TGTGCCTGGACCGCCCTGGCGGACACTGAAGCTTTCTTT; cdr3_aa: CAWTALADTEAFF
v_call: TRBV15; d_call: NA; j_call: TRBJ1-2; clone_size: NA; cdr3_nt: TGTGCCACCAGCAGAGACCCAACACAACGGACAGCCCAGGACTATGGCTACACCTTC; cdr3_aa: CATSRDPTQRTAQDYGYTF
v_call: TRBV7-9; d_call: NA; j_call: TRBJ1-1; clone_size: NA; cdr3_nt: TGTGCCAGCAGCCTCACAGGGACAAACACTGAAGCTTTCTTT; cdr3_aa: CASSLTGTNTEAFF